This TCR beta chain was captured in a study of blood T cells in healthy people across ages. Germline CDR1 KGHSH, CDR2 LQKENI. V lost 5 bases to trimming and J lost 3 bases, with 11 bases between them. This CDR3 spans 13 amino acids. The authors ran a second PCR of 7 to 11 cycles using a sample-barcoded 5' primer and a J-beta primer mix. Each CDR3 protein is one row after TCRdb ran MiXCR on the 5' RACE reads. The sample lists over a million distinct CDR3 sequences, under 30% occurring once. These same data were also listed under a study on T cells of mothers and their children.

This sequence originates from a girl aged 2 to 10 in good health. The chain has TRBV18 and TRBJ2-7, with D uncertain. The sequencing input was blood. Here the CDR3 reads CASSADAGYEQYF. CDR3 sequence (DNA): TGTGCCAGCTCAGCGGACGCCGGCTACGAGCAGTACTTC.